The 8 T cell receptor beta chains presented below share a single source sample, sequenced in a study of blood T cell repertoires in COVID-19. Method: immunoSEQ multiplex PCR; TCRdb's copy keeps in-frame clones and lacks some. The table shows over 70,000 clones, with around 87% occurring only once. Sequences were obtained from peripheral blood. The source of these receptors is a woman older than 75 with active or convalescent COVID-19.

This clone was seen only once. This rearrangement joins TRBV5-1 to TRBJ2-5; 8 nucleotides match TRBD1. Germline trimming cut 2 bases from V and 3 bases from J; bases unmatched to any gene: 6. Germline assignment: CDR1 SGHRS and CDR2 YFSETQ. This CDR3 has 15 amino acids. CDR3 sequence (DNA): TGCGCCAGCAGCTTAATGTCGACAGGGGAAGAGACCCAGTACTTC. The encoded protein is CASSLMSTGEETQYF. The entire variable domain, with the rest obtained from reference TRBV5-1 and TRBJ2-5, is as follows: KAGVTQTPRYLIKTRGQQVTLSCSPISGHRSVSWYQQTPGQGLQFLFEYFSETQRNKGNFPGRFSGRQFSNSRSEMNVSTLELGDSALYLCASSLMSTGEETQYFGPGTRLLVL.

V gene TRBV9 combines with J gene TRBJ2-2; the match to TRBD2 covers 7 bases. V shed 2 bases and J 4 bases; nucleotides not matched to a gene: 5. The CDR3 runs 15 residues. Looked up from germline, CDR1 is SGDLS and CDR2 is YYNGEE. CDR3 DNA: TGTGCCAGCAGCGTGGGCGGGAGTGGCACCGGGGAGCTGTTTTTT. Its translation: CASSVGGSGTGELFF.

This rearrangement joins TRBV27 to TRBJ1-1, with 7 bases identical to TRBD1. Germline V lookup: CDR1 MNHEY, CDR2 SMNVEV (reference sequence). The V segment lost 6 bases and the J segment 6 bases; nucleotides outside the gene matches: 10. The CDR3 loop spans 14 amino acids. CDR3 residues: CASSRLPGTAEAFF. DNA for the CDR3: TGTGCCAGCAGCCGTCTCCCCGGGACAGCTGAAGCTTTCTTT.

The V and J genes are TRBV6-1 and TRBJ2-7; 7 bases align to TRBD1. The CDR3 totals 16 residues. The J segment lost 3 bases and the V segment lost 0 bases, leaving 8 bases of the junction unmatched. Germline lookup yields CDR1 MNHNS and CDR2 SASEGT. CDR3 DNA sequence: TGTGCCAGCAGTGAAGCGGTACAGGGGATTCACTACGAGCAGTACTTC. Encoded protein: CASSEAVQGIHYEQYF.

This clone was detected once. The DNA for the CDR3 is TGTGCCAGCAGCCCAATGGGACTAGCGGGAGGTGAGCAGTTCTTC. Translation: CASSPMGLAGGEQFF. The V and J genes are TRBV7-2 and TRBJ2-1; TRBD2 matches at 15 bases. Germline V gene lookup returns CDR1 SGHTA and CDR2 FQGNSA. The J segment lost 9 bases and the V segment lost 5 bases, leaving 5 bases of the junction unmatched. The CDR3 extends over 15 amino acids.

The gene calls are TRBV29-1 and TRBJ1-3; D remains unclear. V lost 4 bases and J lost 1, with 8 bases in between. The CDR3 is 13 amino acids. Germline V gene data show CDR1 as SQVTM and CDR2 as ANQGSEA. The CDR3 is CSVARESGNTIYF. CDR3 nucleotides: TGCAGCGTTGCTAGGGAGTCTGGAAACACCATATATTTT. Together with reference TRBV29-1 and TRBJ1-3, the CDR3 gives the full variable domain: SAVISQKPSRDICQRGTSLTIQCQVDSQVTMMFWYRQQPGQSLTLIATANQGSEATYESGFVIDKFPISRPNLTFSTLTVSNMSPEDSSIYLCSVARESGNTIYFGEGSWLTVV.

This chain connects TRBV7-2 to TRBJ2-3, with 8 bases matching TRBD2. Trimming took 8 bases from V and 4 from J; bases not matched to a gene: 11. The germline CDR1 and CDR2 sequences are SGHTA and FQGNSA. This CDR3 region has 15 residues. The CDR3 DNA follows: TGTGCCAGCCGATCGGGGAGCGGGAGATCAGATACGCAGTATTTT. Translated, it gives CASRSGSGRSDTQYF.

This chain uses TRBV6-2 or TRBV6-3 with TRBJ1-1, with TRBD1 matching 7 bases. This CDR3 is built from 14 residues. The V and J ends lost 5 bases and 5 bases, in that order; junction bases with no gene match: 8. Germline V CDR1 and CDR2: MNHEY, SVGEGT. This CDR3 is CASSEYRGGTEAFF. In DNA form, the CDR3 reads TGTGCCAGCAGTGAGTACAGGGGCGGGACTGAAGCTTTCTTT.